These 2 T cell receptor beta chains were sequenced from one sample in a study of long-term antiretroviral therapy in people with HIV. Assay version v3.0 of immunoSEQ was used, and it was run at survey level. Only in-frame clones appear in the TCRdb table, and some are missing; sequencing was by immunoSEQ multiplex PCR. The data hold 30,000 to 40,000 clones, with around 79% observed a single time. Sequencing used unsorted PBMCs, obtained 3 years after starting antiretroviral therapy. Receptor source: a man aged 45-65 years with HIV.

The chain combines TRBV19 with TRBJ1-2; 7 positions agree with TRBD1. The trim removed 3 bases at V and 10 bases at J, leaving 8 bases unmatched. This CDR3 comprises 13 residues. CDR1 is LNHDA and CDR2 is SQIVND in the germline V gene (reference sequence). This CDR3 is CASSIGTAEYYTF. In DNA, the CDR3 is TGTGCCAGTAGTATCGGGACAGCAGAATACTACACCTTC.

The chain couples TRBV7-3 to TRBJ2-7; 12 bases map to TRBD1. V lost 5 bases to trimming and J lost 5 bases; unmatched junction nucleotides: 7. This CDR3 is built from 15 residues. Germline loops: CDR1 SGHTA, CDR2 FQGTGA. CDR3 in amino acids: CASSTSGTGGDEQYF. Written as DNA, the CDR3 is TGTGCCAGCAGCACCTCCGGGACAGGGGGCGACGAGCAGTACTTC.